This T cell receptor (beta chain) is drawn from a study of early T cells in non-severe SARS-CoV-2 infection. CDR3 length: 15 amino acids. After removal of 3 bases from V and 7 bases from J, the junction contained 6 bases not matched to a gene. TCRdb re-called the 5' RACE reads through MiXCR, storing one row per CDR3 protein. The sample carries about 66,000 distinct CDR3 sequences, 15% to 20% recorded once. The V and J genes are TRBV12-3 or TRBV12-4 and TRBJ2-1, with 10 bases matching TRBD2. The sample consisted of whole blood, taken at baseline. This receptor was taken from an adult who was a healthcare worker with PCR-confirmed SARS-CoV-2 infection or an uninfected control (not recorded which). CDR3 sequence reads: CASSFLAGVRNEQFF. CDR3 sequence (DNA): TGTGCCAGCAGTTTTCTAGCGGGAGTAAGGAATGAGCAGTTCTTC.